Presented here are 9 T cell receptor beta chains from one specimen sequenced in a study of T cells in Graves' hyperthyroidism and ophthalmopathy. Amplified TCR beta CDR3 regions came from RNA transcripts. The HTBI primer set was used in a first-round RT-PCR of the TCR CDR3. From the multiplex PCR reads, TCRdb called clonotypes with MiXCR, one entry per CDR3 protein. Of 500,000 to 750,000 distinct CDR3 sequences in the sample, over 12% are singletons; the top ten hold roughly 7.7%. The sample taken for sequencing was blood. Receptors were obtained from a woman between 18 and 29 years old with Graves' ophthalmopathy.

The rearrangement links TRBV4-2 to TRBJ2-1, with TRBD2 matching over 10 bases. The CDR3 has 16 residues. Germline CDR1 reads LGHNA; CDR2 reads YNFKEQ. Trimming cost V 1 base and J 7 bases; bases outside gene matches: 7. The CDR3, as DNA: TGTGCCAGCAGCCAAGGCCTAGCGGGAGCATTTAATGAGCAGTTCTTC. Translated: CASSQGLAGAFNEQFF.

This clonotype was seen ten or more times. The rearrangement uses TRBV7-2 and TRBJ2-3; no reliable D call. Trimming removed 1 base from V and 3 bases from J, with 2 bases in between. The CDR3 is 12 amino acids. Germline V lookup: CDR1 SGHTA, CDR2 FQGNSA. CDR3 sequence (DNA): TGTGCCAGCAGCTTAGATACAGATACGCAGTATTTT. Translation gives CASSLDTDTQYF.

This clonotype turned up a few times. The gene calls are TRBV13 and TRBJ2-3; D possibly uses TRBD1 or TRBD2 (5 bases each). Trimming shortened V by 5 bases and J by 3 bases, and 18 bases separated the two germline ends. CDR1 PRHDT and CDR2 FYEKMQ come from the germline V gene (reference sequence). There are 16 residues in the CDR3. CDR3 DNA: TGTGCCAGCAGCCTAACCGGGACCCCAGGGACAGATACGCAGTATTTT. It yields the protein CASSLTGTPGTDTQYF.

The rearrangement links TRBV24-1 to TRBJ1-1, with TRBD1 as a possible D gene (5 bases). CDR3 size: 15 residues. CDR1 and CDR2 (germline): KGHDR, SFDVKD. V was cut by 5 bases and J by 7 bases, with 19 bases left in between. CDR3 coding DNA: TGTGCCACCAGTGGCGGGCCCGGGACGACGTTTGAAGCTTTCTTT. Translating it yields CATSGGPGTTFEAFF.

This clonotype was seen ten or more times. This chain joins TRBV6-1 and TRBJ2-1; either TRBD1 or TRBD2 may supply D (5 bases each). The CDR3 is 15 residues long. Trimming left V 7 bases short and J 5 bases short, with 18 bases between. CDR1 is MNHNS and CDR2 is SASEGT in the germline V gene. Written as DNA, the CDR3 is TGTGCCAGCATCCTAGGGACGGGGAGAAACAATGAGCAGTTCTTC. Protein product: CASILGTGRNNEQFF.

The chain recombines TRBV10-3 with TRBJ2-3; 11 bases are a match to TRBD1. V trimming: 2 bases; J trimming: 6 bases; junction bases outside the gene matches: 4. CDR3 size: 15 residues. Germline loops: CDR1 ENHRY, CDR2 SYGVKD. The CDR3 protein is CAISEPDRGRDTQYF. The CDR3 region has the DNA TGTGCCATCAGTGAGCCGGACAGGGGGCGGGATACGCAGTATTTT.

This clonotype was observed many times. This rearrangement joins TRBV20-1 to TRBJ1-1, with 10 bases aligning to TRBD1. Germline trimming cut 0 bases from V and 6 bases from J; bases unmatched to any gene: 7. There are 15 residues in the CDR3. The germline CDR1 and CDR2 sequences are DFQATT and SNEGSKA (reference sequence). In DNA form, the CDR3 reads TGCAGTGCTAGAGATCAGGGACAGGGGTTCGCTGAAGCTTTCTTT. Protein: CSARDQGQGFAEAFF.

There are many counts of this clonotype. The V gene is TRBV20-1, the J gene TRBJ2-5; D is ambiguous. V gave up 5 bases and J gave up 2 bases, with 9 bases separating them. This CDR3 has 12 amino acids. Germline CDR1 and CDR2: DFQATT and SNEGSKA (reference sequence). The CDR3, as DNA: TGCAGTGCTGCCGTTAGACAAGAGACCCAGTACTTC. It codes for CSAAVRQETQYF.

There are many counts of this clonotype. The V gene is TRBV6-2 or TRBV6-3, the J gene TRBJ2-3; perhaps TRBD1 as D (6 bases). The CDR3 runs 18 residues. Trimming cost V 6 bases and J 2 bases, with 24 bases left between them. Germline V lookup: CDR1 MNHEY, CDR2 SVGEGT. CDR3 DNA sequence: TGTGCCAGCAGCTCCCAACTTGGACAGATGCCACCCACAGATACGCAGTATTTT. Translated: CASSSQLGQMPPTDTQYF.